The 21 T cell receptor beta chains below come from one sample, sequenced in a study of blood T cell repertoires in COVID-19. The protocol was immunoSEQ multiplex PCR, while the TCRdb copy is restricted to in-frame clones and leaves out a portion. Of 300,000 to 350,000 clones listed, approximately 88% were seen once; the top ten hold 1.5% to 2%. What was sequenced was peripheral blood. These receptors were taken from a woman between 25 and 40 years old with COVID-19, enrolled during active disease.

V is TRBV6-5 and J is TRBJ1-5; D is unresolved. The CDR3 runs 15 residues. The V end was cut by 8 bases, the J end by 0 bases, with 14 bases between. Germline CDR1 reads MNHEY; CDR2 reads SVGAGI. The CDR3 coding sequence is TGTGCCAGCGGATCGCCGCGGCTTAGCAATCAGCCCCAGCATTTT. Its protein product is CASGSPRLSNQPQHF.

The chain recombines TRBV5-1 with TRBJ1-5; D gene ambiguous. Trimming removed 1 base at V and 1 base at J, with 9 bases between. CDR1 and CDR2 (germline): SGHRS, YFSETQ. The CDR3 consists of 15 residues. Here the CDR3 DNA reads TGCGCCAGCAGCTTGTCTACGGGGAGCAATCAGCCCCAGCATTTT. Translated: CASSLSTGSNQPQHF. The variable domain in full, completed from reference TRBV5-1 and TRBJ1-5, reads KAGVTQTPRYLIKTRGQQVTLSCSPISGHRSVSWYQQTPGQGLQFLFEYFSETQRNKGNFPGRFSGRQFSNSRSEMNVSTLELGDSALYLCASSLSTGSNQPQHFGDGTRLSIL.

The chain joins TRBV6-2 or TRBV6-3 to TRBJ1-1; possible D gene TRBD1, 5 bases. CDR3 size: 17 residues. CDR1 MNHEY and CDR2 SVGEGT come from the germline V gene. Trimming left V 2 bases short and J 1 base short, with 17 bases between. The CDR3 spells CASSYRSGRGENTEAFF. CDR3 sequence (DNA): TGTGCCAGCAGTTACAGGTCAGGGAGGGGAGAGAACACTGAAGCTTTCTTT.

The gene calls are TRBV2 and TRBJ1-2; the match to TRBD1 covers 9 bases. CDR3 length equals 14 residues. CDR1 and CDR2 from the germline V gene are SNHLY and FYNNEI. The V gene end was trimmed by 8 bases and the J gene end by 8 bases; junction bases not matched to a gene: 12. The CDR3 DNA reads as TGTGCCAGCGAAGGGGAACAGGGGGCAAGAGGCTACACCTTC. This codes for CASEGEQGARGYTF.

This chain uses TRBV7-9 with TRBJ1-1; D ambiguous. This CDR3 has 16 amino acids. Per the germline V gene, CDR1 is SEHNR and CDR2 is FQNEAQ (reference sequence). V shed 5 bases and J shed 5 bases, with 21 bases lying between them. In DNA, the CDR3 is TGTGCCAGCAGCCCACCATCAGCCCTCGCGGGGACTGAAGCTTTCTTT. It yields the protein CASSPPSALAGTEAFF.

This clone was seen ten or more times. The V call is TRBV6-6, the J call TRBJ1-3; D is perhaps TRBD1 (5 bases). Looked up from germline, CDR1 is MNHNY and CDR2 is SVGAGI (reference sequence). Trimming removed 10 bases at V and 3 bases at J, with 16 bases between. The CDR3 is made up of 14 amino acids. The CDR3 coding sequence is TGTGCCACCTATAGGGGTGGCTTTGGAAACACCATATATTTT. Encoded protein: CATYRGGFGNTIYF.

The J gene is TRBJ2-5, the V gene TRBV6-2 or TRBV6-3; D call uncertain. Between the trimmed V and J ends, which lost 7 bases and 0 bases, there was a span of 9 bases. This CDR3 region has 13 residues. Per germline, CDR1 MNHEY and CDR2 SVGEGT. CDR3 sequence reads: CASTPEYQETQYF. For the CDR3, the DNA is TGTGCCAGCACCCCAGAGTACCAAGAGACCCAGTACTTC.

This rearrangement joins TRBV6-5 to TRBJ1-1; D not resolved. Per the germline V gene, CDR1 is MNHEY and CDR2 is SVGAGI. The CDR3 sequence is 15 residues long. V shed 0 bases and J shed 5 bases, with 13 bases lying between them. The CDR3 loop reads CASSYSVSGKTEAFF. CDR3 in DNA: TGTGCCAGCAGTTACTCGGTGTCGGGGAAGACTGAAGCTTTCTTT.

This chain links TRBV4-1 with TRBJ1-6; 8 nucleotides agree with TRBD1. Trimming took 0 bases from V and 8 from J; bases not matched to a gene: 12. In germline, CDR1 is MGHRA, CDR2 YSYEKL. CDR3 length: 18 amino acids. This chain's CDR3 is CASSQDLGAGGFYSPLHF. The DNA for the CDR3 is TGCGCCAGCAGCCAAGATCTCGGGGCAGGGGGCTTTTATTCACCCCTCCACTTT.

The chain employs TRBV5-1 and TRBJ1-2; no clear D. Between the trimmed V and J ends, which lost 4 bases and 3 bases, there was a span of 13 bases. Germline V gene data show CDR1 as SGHRS and CDR2 as YFSETQ. This CDR3 comprises 14 residues. In DNA form, the CDR3 reads TGCGCCAGCAGCCAAACGGCCGGGGACTATGGCTACACCTTC. Translated: CASSQTAGDYGYTF.

A single count supports this clone. The V call is TRBV3-1 (or the pseudogene TRBV3-2), the J call TRBJ2-3; 8 positions match TRBD2. The germline CDR1 and CDR2 sequences are LGHDT and YNNKEL (reference sequence). The V gene end was trimmed by 2 bases and the J gene end by 3 bases; junction bases not matched to a gene: 16. The CDR3 length is 19 residues. CDR3 loop: CASSQPSGWGSGWTDTQYF. The DNA for the CDR3 is TGTGCCAGCAGCCAACCTAGCGGGTGGGGAAGTGGTTGGACAGATACGCAGTATTTT.

The V call is TRBV7-2, the J call TRBJ2-3; 8 nucleotides align to TRBD2. This CDR3 is built from 17 residues. Unmatched junction bases numbered 7, after V lost 2 bases and J lost 0 bases. Per the germline V gene, CDR1 is SGHTA and CDR2 is FQGNSA. The CDR3 here is CASSLSVVAGSTDTQYF. CDR3 nucleotides: TGTGCCAGCAGCTTATCGGTCGTAGCGGGGAGCACAGATACGCAGTATTTT.

This chain joins TRBV6-5 and TRBJ1-1; possibly TRBD1 for D (6 bases). Per germline, CDR1 MNHEY and CDR2 SVGAGI. The CDR3 has 14 amino acids. The V and J ends lost 2 bases and 4 bases respectively, with 11 bases between them. CDR3 nucleotides: TGTGCCAGCAGTTACAGGGGGTGGGCCACTGAAGCTTTCTTT. It yields the protein CASSYRGWATEAFF.

The chain employs TRBV5-1 and TRBJ2-1; TRBD2 matches 8 bases. CDR3 length: 18 amino acids. Germline V gene lookup returns CDR1 SGHRS and CDR2 YFSETQ. Unmatched junction bases numbered 14, after V lost 3 bases and J lost 3 bases. The CDR3 DNA reads TGCGCCAGCAGCTATGATAGTGCGGGGGGCCCCCTCTACAATGAGCAGTTCTTC. This codes for CASSYDSAGGPLYNEQFF.

The J gene is TRBJ2-6, the V gene TRBV5-4, with a tentative D call TRBD1 (5 bases). The V and J ends lost 4 bases and 5 bases respectively, with 16 bases between them. The CDR3 contains 16 residues. The germline gives CDR1 SGHNT, CDR2 YYREEE (reference sequence). CDR3 sequence (DNA): TGTGCCAGCAGCGCTAAGGTCCAGGGTAGGGCCAACGTCCTGACTTTC. Protein product: CASSAKVQGRANVLTF. The variable domain in full, completed from reference TRBV5-4 and TRBJ2-6, reads ETGVTQSPTHLIKTRGQQVTLRCSSQSGHNTVSWYQQALGQGPQFIFQYYREEENGRGNFPPRFSGLQFPNYSSELNVNALELDDSALYLCASSAKVQGRANVLTFGAGSRLTVL.

The chain uses TRBV21-1 and TRBJ2-7; the D call TRBD1 from the table was never checked on the DNA. TRBV21-1 is noted as a pseudogene. The CDR3 has 17 amino acids. CDR3 nucleotides: TGTGCCAGCAGCAAAGTGAGGAGACAGGTAGGCTCCTACGAGCAGTACGTC. It codes for CASSKVRRQVGSYEQYV.

The chain is built from TRBV4-2 and TRBJ2-7; the D gene is possibly TRBD1 (5 bases). Deletions cut 0 bases from V and 2 bases from J, with 14 bases between. The length of the CDR3 is 16 residues. Germline V CDR1 and CDR2: LGHNA, YNFKEQ. CDR3 bases: TGTGCCAGCAGCCAAGATCTGATGGGGCCCACCTACGAGCAGTACTTC. It is translated as CASSQDLMGPTYEQYF.

The genes are TRBV5-6 and TRBJ2-5; TRBD2 agrees at 9 bases. CDR1 and CDR2 (germline): SGHDT, YYEEEE. V lost 3 bases to trimming and J lost 3 bases; unmatched junction nucleotides: 9. The CDR3 runs to 16 residues. CDR3 nucleotides: TGTGCCAGCAGCTACCTTCGCGGGGGGGCGGAAGAGACCCAGTACTTC. This sequence encodes CASSYLRGGAEETQYF.

The CDR3 DNA sequence: TGCGCCAGCAGCCAAGACAGCGGGGCCGGCTACACCTTC. Amino acids: CASSQDSGAGYTF. This chain uses TRBV4-3 with TRBJ1-2, with D tentatively TRBD1 (5 bases). Trimming took off 0 bases at V and 8 bases at J, with 10 bases between the two ends. Germline CDR1 and CDR2: LGHNA and YSLEER. The CDR3 has 13 residues.

The CDR3 nucleotides are TGTGCCAGCAGCTTAGGGTTGAGTTCACCCCTCCACTTT. It yields the protein CASSLGLSSPLHF. The chain carries TRBV7-2 and TRBJ1-6; D is ambiguous. The germline V and J ends were trimmed by 1 base and 9 bases, with 7 bases remaining between them. Germline CDR1 is SGHTA and CDR2 is FQGNSA. The CDR3 extends over 13 amino acids.

This clone was counted once. J is TRBJ2-3 and V is TRBV11-3; 7 nucleotides agree with TRBD2. Germline values: CDR1 SGHNT, CDR2 YENEEA. The CDR3 spans 15 residues. V was pared by 1 base and J by 2 bases, with 3 bases of the junction left unmatched. Written as DNA, the CDR3 is TGTGCCAGCAGCTTAGTGGGGGGGAACACAGATACGCAGTATTTT. It encodes CASSLVGGNTDTQYF.